The clone carrying this TCR beta chain was detected a few times. Its antigen is not identified. The data were obtained in a study of T cells in Graves' hyperthyroidism and ophthalmopathy. Using RNA transcripts as the source, TCR beta CDR3 regions were amplified. The HTBI primer set was used in a first-round RT-PCR of the TCR CDR3. TCRdb reanalysed the multiplex PCR reads using MiXCR and keeps one entry per CDR3 protein. There are hundreds of thousands of distinct CDR3 sequences in the sample; about 14% occur only once, and approximately 13% lies in the top ten. The CDR3 covers 15 residues. V lost 6 bases and J lost 6; bases outside the gene matches: 6. Germline CDR1 is MDHEN and CDR2 is SYDVKM. Study-level results: Prediction of ophthalmopathy progression came a median around 7.1 months pre-onset.

The sample consisted of blood. The source of this sequence is a woman in her forties or fifties with Graves' ophthalmopathy. The V call is TRBV28, the J call TRBJ2-1; 12 bases agree with TRBD2. CDR3 region: CASSGLAGRRNEQFF. The CDR3 nucleotides read TGTGCCAGCAGCGGACTAGCGGGAAGGCGCAATGAGCAGTTCTTC.